The sequence of this T cell receptor (beta chain) was determined in a study of cytomegalovirus exposure and HLA in healthy donors. Primers: 60 Vbeta forward and 13 Jbeta reverse. Measured with immunoSEQ multiplex PCR; TCRdb has only the in-frame clones, and not every one. The table has some 190,000 clones, around 87% seen once. The CDR3 has 11 amino acids. The V segment lost 5 bases and the J segment 7 bases; nucleotides outside the gene matches: 1. CDR1 and CDR2 (germline): MNHNY, SVGAGI (reference sequence). Sequencing input: PBMCs. The sequence derives from a man younger than 45 in good health and CMV-seronegative. The rearrangement joins TRBV6-6 to TRBJ1-1; 7 bases line up with TRBD1. CDR3 sequence reads: CASSRDSEAFF. CDR3 coding DNA: TGTGCCAGCAGTCGGGACAGTGAAGCTTTCTTT.